Described below is a single T cell receptor (beta chain) sequence and its context. Its antigen is not identified. This entry belongs to a study of CD8 T cells in ankylosing spondylitis. Quantitative 5'-RACE with molecular barcodes was used to make the TCR beta libraries. In TCRdb, the 5' RACE reads were re-called with MiXCR into one record per CDR3 protein. The table includes approximately 150,000 distinct CDR3 sequences, roughly 30% detected once. The study, taken as a whole, reports: Characteristic, it appeared, of ankylosing spondylitis blood was a TCR beta motif of eight highly homologous variants.

The germline CDR1 and CDR2 sequences are ENHRY and SYGVKD. The CDR3 has 14 amino acids. V was cut by 7 bases and J by 8 bases, with 20 bases left in between. The clonotype originates from a male donor with ankylosing spondylitis. The rearrangement links TRBV10-3 to TRBJ1-2, with no clear D. Material for sequencing was synovial fluid, either unsorted or a sorted T cell fraction (not recorded which). CDR3 DNA: TGTGCCATCAAGAAGGTGGGGAAAGGATACGGCTACACCTTC. Its translation is CAIKKVGKGYGYTF.